This T cell receptor delta chain was identified in a study of gamma-delta T cells after stem cell transplantation. CDR3 length equals 23 residues. CDR1 is TSWWSYY and CDR2 is QGS in the germline V gene. The ends lost 2 bases at V and 0 bases at J; junction bases unmatched: 25. This clone has just a few counts. TCRdb re-identified clones in the RT-PCR reads via CATT. The data contain thousands of delta-chain clones, 13% to 15% of them singletons. The source of this sequence is a human donor. It is not recorded whose cells these are; they may come from a transplant donor. The rearrangement joins TRDV1 to TRDJ1; 9 bases agree with TRDD3. Sequenced input: gamma-delta T cells. CDR3 region: CALGENRRPSLALTGGNTDKLIF. The CDR3 nucleotides are TGTGCTCTTGGGGAAAACCGAAGACCTTCCTTAGCTTTAACTGGGGGAAACACCGATAAACTCATCTTT.